The 17 T cell receptor beta chains below were found in one sample sequenced in a study of control samples from healthy donors and cancer patients. TCRdb's copy holds only in-frame clones and misses some; the assay was immunoSEQ multiplex PCR. The sample gives over 200,000 clones, roughly 80% of which show up once; about 14% is in the top ten. Sequenced: PBMCs. These receptors were obtained from a woman aged 55-70 years with lung cancer.

This chain uses TRBV5-4 with TRBJ2-3, with 7 positions matching TRBD2. Germline CDR1 reads SGHNT; CDR2 reads YYREEE (reference sequence). V lost 1 base to trimming and J lost 1 base; unmatched junction nucleotides: 3. This CDR3 has 15 residues. The CDR3 region is CASSLIGGGTDTQYF. The CDR3 bases are TGTGCCAGCAGCTTGATTGGGGGGGGCACAGATACGCAGTATTTT. The full variable domain, in which reference TRBV5-4 and TRBJ2-3 provide the parts outside the CDR3, is ETGVTQSPTHLIKTRGQQVTLRCSSQSGHNTVSWYQQALGQGPQFIFQYYREEENGRGNFPPRFSGLQFPNYSSELNVNALELDDSALYLCASSLIGGGTDTQYFGPGTRLTVL.

A few counts support this clone. The chain links TRBV18 to TRBJ1-2, with D possibly matching TRBD1 (5 bases). V shed 2 bases and J shed 4 bases, with 8 bases lying between them. CDR1 and CDR2 (germline): KGHSH, LQKENI. The length of the CDR3 is 13 residues. CDR3 DNA: TGTGCCAGCTCACCAGACAGTACCTATGGCTACACCTTC. It encodes CASSPDSTYGYTF.

The chain links TRBV11-2 to TRBJ2-1; maybe TRBD2 (7 bases). The ends were cut back, 6 bases at V and 7 bases at J, with 16 bases in the middle. CDR3 length equals 14 residues. Germline V gene sequence: CDR1 SGHAT, CDR2 FQNNGV. The CDR3 nucleotides are TGTGCCAGCAGAAAGGGGGGGCAGAGGAATGAGCAGTTCTTC. Its translation: CASRKGGQRNEQFF.

The gene calls are TRBV4-2 and TRBJ1-5; a possible D gene is TRBD1 (6 bases). The CDR3 sequence is 15 residues long. Trimming cost V 2 bases and J 4 bases, with 12 bases left between them. Looked up from germline, CDR1 is LGHNA and CDR2 is YNFKEQ. CDR3 nucleotides: TGTGCCAGCAGCCAACCCTGGAGGGGGAATCAGCCCCAGCATTTT. Translation: CASSQPWRGNQPQHF.

The chain uses TRBV3-1 (or the pseudogene TRBV3-2) and TRBJ1-3; D is ambiguous. V gave up 4 bases and J gave up 0 bases, with 10 bases separating them. Germline lookup yields CDR1 LGHDT and CDR2 YNNKEL (reference sequence). There are 15 residues in the CDR3. The CDR3 nucleotides read TGTGCCAGCAGCCTTAAACTGTCCTCTGGAAACACCATATATTTT. It is translated as CASSLKLSSGNTIYF.

V gene TRBV2 combines with J gene TRBJ1-4, with D possibly TRBD1 on 5 matching bases. Trimming removed 5 bases at V and 6 bases at J, with 19 bases between. Germline V gives CDR1 SNHLY, CDR2 FYNNEI. The length of the CDR3 is 16 residues. The CDR3 DNA reads TGTGCCAGCAGTTTCTCGGGGGGTGGGCTTGATGAAAAACTGTTTTTT. This encodes CASSFSGGGLDEKLFF.

V and J are TRBV6-5 and TRBJ1-5, with D tentatively TRBD1 (6 bases). V dropped 5 bases and J dropped 3 bases, with 11 bases sitting between them. CDR3 length: 14 residues. Germline loops: CDR1 MNHEY, CDR2 SVGAGI. CDR3 in DNA: TGTGCCAGCAGTCGAACAGGGTTCAATCAGCCCCAGCATTTT. This gives the protein CASSRTGFNQPQHF.

The gene calls are TRBV9 and TRBJ1-2, with a tentative D call TRBD1 (5 bases). The CDR3 consists of 16 residues. The germline gives CDR1 SGDLS, CDR2 YYNGEE. The V gene lost 7 bases and the J gene lost 3 bases, with 22 bases spanning the gap. The CDR3 region has the DNA TGTGCCAGCGCGTGGGGGGTCCAGGACGACGACTATGGCTACACCTTC. Residues: CASAWGVQDDDYGYTF. Drawing the rest from reference TRBV9 and TRBJ1-2, the complete variable domain is DSGVTQTPKHLITATGQRVTLRCSPRSGDLSVYWYQQSLDQGLQFLIQYYNGEERAKGNILERFSAQQFPDLHSELNLSSLELGDSALYFCASAWGVQDDDYGYTFGSGTRLTVV.

V is TRBV30 and J is TRBJ2-1; a weak D match, TRBD1 (5 bases). The germline gives CDR1 GTSNPN, CDR2 SVGIG (reference sequence). The CDR3 spans 13 residues. The V and J ends lost 2 bases and 7 bases respectively, with 12 bases between them. As DNA, the CDR3 is TGTGCCTGGAGTTCAGGGAACGGGAATGAGCAGTTCTTC. It translates to CAWSSGNGNEQFF.

The rearrangement links TRBV9 to TRBJ2-2; TRBD2 matches 9 bases. Germline V gene data show CDR1 as SGDLS and CDR2 as YYNGEE. V gave up 2 bases and J gave up 4 bases; unmatched junction bases: 9. This CDR3 region has 17 residues. In DNA form, the CDR3 reads TGTGCCAGCAGCGTCGCCCCAAGCGGGAGGCGCACCGGGGAGCTGTTTTTT. Amino acids: CASSVAPSGRRTGELFF.

V usage is TRBV19 and J usage is TRBJ1-5; a possible D gene is TRBD1 (5 bases). The ends were cut back, 4 bases at V and 7 bases at J, with 14 bases in the middle. The CDR3 runs 14 residues. The germline V gene has CDR1 LNHDA and CDR2 SQIVND (reference sequence). The CDR3 loop reads CASSRDARRQPQHF. CDR3 sequence (DNA): TGTGCCAGTAGTAGGGACGCTCGGAGACAGCCCCAGCATTTT.

This chain uses TRBV3-1 (or the pseudogene TRBV3-2) with TRBJ2-4; TRBD1 aligns across 8 bases. The CDR3 sequence is 17 residues long. Trimming took 1 base from V and 4 from J; bases not matched to a gene: 9. Germline CDR1 is LGHDT and CDR2 is YNNKEL (reference sequence). The CDR3 DNA is TGTGCCAGCAGCCAAGGGCCCTGGACAGGGAAGAAAAACATTCAGTACTTC. Translating it yields CASSQGPWTGKKNIQYF.

This chain connects TRBV29-1 to TRBJ2-7; the D gene could be TRBD1 or TRBD2 (5 bases each). Germline V gene data show CDR1 as SQVTM and CDR2 as ANQGSEA. V was clipped by 4 bases and J by 0 bases, with 13 bases between them. The CDR3 runs to 14 residues. The CDR3 sequence is CSVGGKGNSYEQYF. The CDR3 DNA sequence: TGCAGCGTTGGAGGGAAGGGGAACTCCTACGAGCAGTACTTC.

The chain combines TRBV5-4 with TRBJ1-5, with unresolved D. CDR3 length equals 14 residues. CDR1 SGHNT and CDR2 YYREEE come from the germline V gene (reference sequence). V was cut by 3 bases and J by 4 bases, with 11 bases left in between. The CDR3 protein is CASSSGGRNQPQHF. DNA of the CDR3: TGTGCCAGCAGCTCCGGTGGGAGAAATCAGCCCCAGCATTTT.

J is TRBJ2-1 and V is TRBV2, with 14 bases identical to TRBD2. Trimming at V came to 6 bases and at J to 7 bases, leaving 5 bases not matched to a gene. The CDR3 loop spans 15 amino acids. Germline V CDR1 and CDR2: SNHLY, FYNNEI. The CDR3 protein is CASRIRTSGGNEQFF. The CDR3, as DNA: TGTGCCAGCAGAATCAGGACTAGCGGGGGGAATGAGCAGTTCTTC. The full variable domain, its missing parts supplied by reference TRBV2 and TRBJ2-1, is EPEVTQTPSHQVTQMGQEVILRCVPISNHLYFYWYRQILGQKVEFLVSFYNNEISEKSEIFDDQFSVERPDGSNFTLKIRSTKLEDSAMYFCASRIRTSGGNEQFFGPGTRLTVL.

The chain carries TRBV19 and TRBJ1-5; tentative D call: TRBD1 (5 bases). This CDR3 spans 17 amino acids. The V gene lost 3 bases and the J gene lost 6 bases, with 21 bases spanning the gap. Germline lookup yields CDR1 LNHDA and CDR2 SQIVND (reference sequence). CDR3 in DNA: TGTGCCAGTAGTATTTCTTCTTTGACAGTCCGTTCTCAGCCCCAGCATTTT. This gives the protein CASSISSLTVRSQPQHF. The entire variable domain, with the rest obtained from reference TRBV19 and TRBJ1-5, is as follows: DGGITQSPKYLFRKEGQNVTLSCEQNLNHDAMYWYRQDPGQGLRLIYYSQIVNDFQKGDIAEGYSVSREKKESFPLTVTSAQKNPTAFYLCASSISSLTVRSQPQHFGDGTRLSIL.

The chain couples TRBV28 to TRBJ1-6; maybe TRBD1 (5 bases). Germline V gives CDR1 MDHEN, CDR2 SYDVKM. The CDR3 runs to 15 residues. V lost 7 bases and J 6 bases, leaving 16 bases between the germline ends. The CDR3 region has the DNA TGTGCCAGCACATTTACCCCTGGGGCTAATTCACCCCTCCACTTT. It encodes CASTFTPGANSPLHF. The full variable domain, completed using reference TRBV28 and TRBJ1-6, is DVKVTQSSRYLVKRTGEKVFLECVQDMDHENMFWYRQDPGLGLRLIYFSYDVKMKEKGDIPEGYSVSREKKERFSLILESASTNQTSMYLCASTFTPGANSPLHFGNGTRLTVT.